The 22 T cell receptor beta chains in this list originate from one sample, sequenced in a study of blood T cells in healthy people across ages. A J-beta primer mix and a sample-barcoded 5' primer were used in a second PCR of roughly 6 to 12 cycles. Each CDR3 protein gets one entry after TCRdb re-called the 5' RACE reads with MiXCR. The sample holds some 890,000 distinct CDR3 sequences, roughly 29% seen once. These data were also reused for a study on T cells of mothers and their children.

Sequencing used blood. These TCRs come from a woman aged 40 to 50 in good health.

This clonotype came up a few times. The CDR3 DNA sequence: TGTGCCAGCAGGAGCGGGGGGGCATCCACCGGGGAGCTGTTTTTT. It is translated as CASRSGGASTGELFF. This rearrangement joins TRBV9 to TRBJ2-2; 10 positions agree with TRBD2. This CDR3 is 15 amino acids long. V was clipped by 5 bases and J by 4 bases; unmatched bases: 5. Germline CDR1 SGDLS, CDR2 YYNGEE.

A word on this clonotype: Compared with germline, one end of the junction differs, possibly owing to a read error. The DNA of the CDR3 is TGCGCCAGCAGCCAAGATCGCACAGGCTCCTGCAATGAGCAGTTCTTC. It encodes CASSQDRTGSCNEQFF. J is TRBJ2-1 and V is TRBV4-1; TRBD1 might be the D (5 bases). The germline CDR1 and CDR2 sequences are MGHRA and YSYEKL. The CDR3 has 16 residues.

This chain links TRBV7-2 with TRBJ2-3, with TRBD2 as a possible D gene (7 bases). Germline V lookup: CDR1 SGHTA, CDR2 FQGNSA. V lost 4 bases and J 2 bases, leaving 22 bases between the germline ends. This CDR3 is built from 18 residues. The CDR3: CASSSRGRGAEYTDTQYF. The DNA for the CDR3 is TGTGCCAGCAGCTCTCGAGGGAGGGGGGCGGAGTACACAGATACGCAGTATTTT.

This clonotype was seen a single time. The rearrangement joins TRBV4-3 to TRBJ1-4, with 7 bases that match TRBD1. This CDR3 is built from 15 residues. V gave up 0 bases and J gave up 6 bases; unmatched junction bases: 4. Germline V CDR1 and CDR2: LGHNA, YSLEER. For the CDR3, the DNA is TGCGCCAGCAGCCAAGATAGACAGGGCTATGAAAAACTGTTTTTT. Translated, it gives CASSQDRQGYEKLFF.

The rearrangement uses TRBV6-2 or TRBV6-3 and TRBJ1-2, with TRBD1 matching 10 bases. The CDR3 contains 15 residues. With 6 bases clipped from V and 4 bases from J, the junction kept 8 bases outside the gene matches. Germline CDR1 MNHEY, CDR2 SVGEGT. The CDR3 DNA reads TGTGCCAGCAGGGGGCAAGGACAGGGGGTCTATGGCTACACCTTC. It encodes CASRGQGQGVYGYTF.

The chain carries TRBV25-1 and TRBJ2-5, with D possibly matching TRBD2 (5 bases). The tail of the sequence fits TRBJ2-7 better, so the J call may be wrong. Germline assignment: CDR1 MGHDK and CDR2 SYGVNS. There are 12 residues in the CDR3. The CDR3 is CASSELRDEQYF. CDR3 sequence (DNA): TGTGCCAGCAGTGAATTGAGGGACGAGCAGTACTTC.

The V call is TRBV20-1, the J call TRBJ1-1; D may be TRBD1 (5 bases). The germline V gene encodes CDR1 DFQATT and CDR2 SNEGSKA (reference sequence). The CDR3 spans 14 residues. V lost 7 bases and J 2 bases, leaving 17 bases between the germline ends. CDR3 in DNA: TGCAGTGTTAGGGTGTCGGGGCCCAACACTGAAGCTTTCTTT. This codes for CSVRVSGPNTEAFF.

This clonotype was seen more than once but under ten times. V usage is TRBV14 and J usage is TRBJ1-2; 7 bases match TRBD1. Germline CDR1 and CDR2: SGHDN and FVKESK. The CDR3 has 16 residues. Trimming removed 2 bases from V and 4 bases from J; junction bases left unmatched: 10. CDR3 coding DNA: TGTGCCAGCAGCCAAAGATCGACAGGGTTCGGCTATGGCTACACCTTC. Translated, it gives CASSQRSTGFGYGYTF.

The rearrangement joins TRBV25-1 to TRBJ1-2; no clear D gene. The V end was cut by 2 bases, the J end by 7 bases, with 17 bases between. This CDR3 is 15 amino acids long. The germline V gene has CDR1 MGHDK and CDR2 SYGVNS. CDR3: CASSETRTTGGGYTF. DNA for the CDR3: TGTGCCAGCAGTGAAACGCGGACTACGGGTGGTGGCTACACCTTC.

The chain joins TRBV7-2 to TRBJ2-2; D may be TRBD1 or TRBD2 (5 bases each). The CDR3 spans 14 residues. CDR1 is SGHTA and CDR2 is FQGNSA in the germline V gene. V gave up 0 bases and J gave up 6 bases, with 8 bases separating them. CDR3 DNA: TGTGCCAGCAGCTTAGCGAGGGGTTCCGGGGAGCTGTTTTTT. Amino acids: CASSLARGSGELFF. The variable domain in full, completed from reference TRBV7-2 and TRBJ2-2, reads GAGVSQSPSNKVTEKGKDVELRCDPISGHTALYWYRQSLGQGLEFLIYFQGNSAPDKSGLPSDRFSAERTGGSVSTLTIQRTQQEDSAVYLCASSLARGSGELFFGEGSRLTVL.

In its sample, this clonotype was seen once. One end of the junction does not line up with germline, which may come from a read error. The chain carries TRBV7-9 and TRBJ1-2; maybe TRBD1 (5 bases). The CDR3 totals 14 residues. Looked up from germline, CDR1 is SEHNR and CDR2 is FQNEAQ (reference sequence). The CDR3 coding sequence is TGTGTCAGCAGCCTAAGACAGTCACAGTATGGCTACACCTTC. This codes for CVSSLRQSQYGYTF.

This chain joins TRBV7-2 and TRBJ2-5, with D unresolved. The germline CDR1 and CDR2 sequences are SGHTA and FQGNSA. V was cut by 4 bases and J by 7 bases, with 7 bases left in between. The CDR3 covers 11 residues. CDR3: CTSSSGRTQYF. In DNA, the CDR3 is TGTACCAGCAGCTCCGGCAGGACCCAGTACTTC.

This clonotype was recorded at least ten times. The rearrangement links TRBV20-1 to TRBJ2-1; TRBD1 might be the D (7 bases). Germline-derived CDR1 and CDR2 are DFQATT and SNEGSKA (reference sequence). This CDR3 comprises 13 residues. The germline V and J ends were trimmed by 6 bases and 4 bases, with 13 bases remaining between them. CDR3 loop: CSAGGQPYNEQFF. The DNA for the CDR3 is TGCAGTGCGGGGGGACAGCCATACAATGAGCAGTTCTTC.

There are many counts of this clonotype. This sequence joins TRBV10-3 and TRBJ2-1; 10 nucleotides line up with TRBD2. Germline V CDR1 and CDR2: ENHRY, SYGVKD. V was pared by 0 bases and J by 5 bases, with 7 bases of the junction left unmatched. This CDR3 is built from 17 residues. DNA for the CDR3: TGTGCCATCAGTGAGTCACGAGCGGGGGGGGTTAACAATGAGCAGTTCTTC. As protein: CAISESRAGGVNNEQFF.

This clonotype was counted ten times or more. The chain employs TRBV12-3 or TRBV12-4 and TRBJ2-7; D is unclear. The CDR3 consists of 14 residues. Trimming left V 5 bases short and J 2 bases short, with 13 bases between. The CDR3 DNA reads TGTGCCAGCAGTGAGACCAACATTCCCTACGAGCAGTACTTC. Translated: CASSETNIPYEQYF.

This chain links TRBV9 with TRBJ2-1, with D possibly being TRBD1 or TRBD2 (5 bases each). V gave up 0 bases and J gave up 3 bases, with 10 bases separating them. The CDR3 contains 15 residues. CDR1 and CDR2 from the germline V gene are SGDLS and YYNGEE. The DNA for the CDR3 is TGTGCCAGCAGCGTAGAAGGGGACCTCTACAATGAGCAGTTCTTC. Translating gives CASSVEGDLYNEQFF.

On this clonotype: A read error may account for a junction end that differs from germline. The J gene is TRBJ2-5, the V gene TRBV7-2, with D unresolved. CDR3 length: 16 residues. Germline lookup yields CDR1 SGHTA and CDR2 FQGNSA. Here the CDR3 reads CASSLGSARAQGTQYF. In DNA form, the CDR3 reads TGTGCCAGCAGCTTAGGATCGGCTAGAGCCCAAGGGACCCAGTACTTC.

This rearrangement joins TRBV5-8 to TRBJ2-5; D is unresolved. The V end lost 0 bases, the J end lost 1 base, and 7 bases lay between the germline ends. The CDR3 extends over 14 amino acids. Germline V lookup: CDR1 SGHTS, CDR2 YDEGEE. This chain's CDR3 is CASSLGRFQETQYF. The CDR3, as DNA: TGTGCCAGCAGCTTGGGGCGGTTCCAAGAGACCCAGTACTTC.

This clonotype was seen only a few times. The rearrangement joins TRBV28 to TRBJ2-7; D ambiguous. CDR3 size: 12 residues. V shed 6 bases and J shed 3 bases, with 9 bases lying between them. The germline V gene has CDR1 MDHEN and CDR2 SYDVKM. The CDR3 sequence is CASREPNYEQYF. The CDR3 DNA reads as TGTGCCAGCAGGGAACCAAACTACGAGCAGTACTTC.

As regards this clonotype: A junction boundary mismatches the germline segment, possibly from a read error. The rearrangement joins TRBV24-1 to TRBJ2-3; 7 nucleotides agree with TRBD2. Germline values: CDR1 KGHDR, CDR2 SFDVKD. The CDR3 covers 16 residues. As DNA, the CDR3 is TGTGCCACCAGTGATTATAGAGCGGGGTCCACAGGTACGCAGTATTTT. This gives the protein CATSDYRAGSTGTQYF.

This CDR3 is CASAVLRHRNTEAFF. For the CDR3, the DNA is TGCGCCAGCGCCGTTCTGAGACACCGAAACACTGAAGCTTTCTTT. The chain has TRBV5-1 and TRBJ1-1; no definite D call. V was cut by 7 bases and J by 2 bases, with 18 bases left in between. CDR3 length: 15 amino acids. Germline assignment: CDR1 SGHRS and CDR2 YFSETQ. Supplemented by reference TRBV5-1 and TRBJ1-1, the full variable domain reads KAGVTQTPRYLIKTRGQQVTLSCSPISGHRSVSWYQQTPGQGLQFLFEYFSETQRNKGNFPGRFSGRQFSNSRSEMNVSTLELGDSALYLCASAVLRHRNTEAFFGQGTRLTVV.

Concerning this clonotype itself: Possible read error: a much larger clone is one base away. This sequence joins TRBV6-2 or TRBV6-3 and TRBJ2-1, with no clear D. Judging by the DNA end, TRBJ2-7 fits better; the J call may be wrong. This CDR3 region has 14 residues. CDR1 is MNHEY, CDR2 SVGEGT, per germline. The CDR3 DNA reads as TGTGCCAGCAGTCCGGGTAGCTCCTACAATGAGCAGTACTTC. Translated: CASSPGSSYNEQYF.